This T cell receptor (beta chain) was identified in a study of CXCR3 chemokines and chemotherapy response in bladder cancer. Using its own MiXCR run on the PCR reads, TCRdb lists one record per CDR3 protein. The table records some 1,000 distinct CDR3 sequences, about a sixth of them present only once. This CDR3 is 14 amino acids long. V lost 3 bases to trimming and J lost 4 bases; unmatched junction nucleotides: 2. Germline lookup yields CDR1 SGHNT and CDR2 YENEEA. At least ten counts were recorded for this clonotype. This material was collected from a patient whose treatment included neoadjuvant chemotherapy. J is TRBJ2-2 and V is TRBV11-3; 7 nucleotides match TRBD1. The receptor's source is a human donor with bladder cancer that responded to neoadjuvant chemotherapy. CDR3 region: CASSFDRATGELFF. For the CDR3, the DNA is TGTGCCAGCAGCTTTGACAGGGCCACCGGGGAGCTGTTTTTT.